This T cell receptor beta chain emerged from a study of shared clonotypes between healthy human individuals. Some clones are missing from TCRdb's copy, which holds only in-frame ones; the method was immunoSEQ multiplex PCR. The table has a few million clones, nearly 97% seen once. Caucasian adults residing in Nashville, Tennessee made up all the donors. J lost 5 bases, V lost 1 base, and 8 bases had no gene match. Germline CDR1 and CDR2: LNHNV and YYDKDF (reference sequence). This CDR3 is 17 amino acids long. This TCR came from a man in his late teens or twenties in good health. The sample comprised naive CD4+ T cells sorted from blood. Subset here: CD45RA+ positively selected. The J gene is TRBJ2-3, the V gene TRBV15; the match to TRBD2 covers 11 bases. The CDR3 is CATSRVNSGRAVDTQYF. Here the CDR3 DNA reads TGTGCCACCAGCAGAGTTAATAGCGGGAGGGCCGTAGATACGCAGTATTTT.